This T cell receptor (beta chain) is drawn from a study of blood T cells in healthy people across ages. General study results and limits: While age rose, TCR beta diversity per million T cells dropped in a roughly linear way.

As concerns this clonotype: What it binds is not known.

Individuals who donated were healthy Caucasians from Russia aged roughly 6 to 90. The use of a sample-barcoded 5' primer and a J-beta primer mix characterized a second PCR of about 6 to 12 cycles. Sequencing recovered at least 3 million CDR3-containing paired-end reads from each sample. TCRdb independently ran MiXCR on the 5' RACE reads; one entry per CDR3 protein. The sample has approximately 1,100,000 distinct CDR3 sequences, over 35% seen once; the top ten hold around 18%. The sequence derives from a woman aged 55-69 years in good health. The sample comprised blood.

The CDR3, as DNA: TGCAGTGCTAGTCGTACTGCGAAGGAGCAGTACTTC. This codes for CSASRTAKEQYF. The chain has TRBV20-1 and TRBJ2-7, with unresolved D. V was cut by 3 bases and J by 7 bases, with 13 bases left in between. Germline-derived CDR1 and CDR2 are DFQATT and SNEGSKA (reference sequence). The CDR3 covers 12 residues.